This T cell receptor beta chain was recorded in a study of spatial heterogeneity in lung cancer. Turning to the study itself: Samples came from 65 to 75 TRACERx patients with untreated early-stage lung cancer. Within raw reads, each unique TCR and UMI combination appeared on average more than ten times.

Every TCR cDNA molecule bore its own unique molecular identifier. TCRdb passed the 5' RACE reads through MiXCR, listing each CDR3 protein once. The sample records under 150,000 distinct CDR3 sequences, 12% being singletons. Time point reported: blood at routine non-recurrence follow-up after resection. Material for sequencing was whole RNA from tumor, nontumor lung or frozen PBMC, left unsorted. This clonotype has more than one count but fewer than ten. The V and J ends lost 4 bases and 6 bases, in that order; junction bases with no gene match: 5. The CDR3 covers 14 residues. J is TRBJ1-2 and V is TRBV12-3 or TRBV12-4; TRBD1 matches 10 bases. This TCR came from a male donor with early-stage non-small cell lung cancer. The sample was PBMCs, taken at follow-up. The CDR3 sequence is CASSWGTGADGYTF. In DNA, the CDR3 is TGTGCCAGCAGTTGGGGGACAGGGGCCGATGGCTACACCTTC.